This T cell receptor beta chain was recorded in a study of blood T cell repertoires in COVID-19. Followed longitudinally, the Seattle patients had been enrolled during active infection. The V and J ends lost 5 bases and 10 bases, in that order; junction bases with no gene match: 13. The germline V gene encodes CDR1 MNHEY and CDR2 SMNVEV (reference sequence). The CDR3 has 16 residues. Here immunoSEQ multiplex PCR was the method, and the copy in TCRdb shows in-frame clones only, minus some. The sample includes about 94,000 clones, under 80% of them seen just once. Sequences were obtained from peripheral blood. J is TRBJ2-2 and V is TRBV27, with 10 bases lining up with TRBD1. This TCR was sampled from a man aged 70-80 years with COVID-19, enrolled during active disease. CDR3 sequence: CASSKFLTGGVEELFF. The CDR3 bases are TGTGCCAGCAGTAAATTCTTGACAGGGGGCGTTGAGGAGCTGTTTTTT.